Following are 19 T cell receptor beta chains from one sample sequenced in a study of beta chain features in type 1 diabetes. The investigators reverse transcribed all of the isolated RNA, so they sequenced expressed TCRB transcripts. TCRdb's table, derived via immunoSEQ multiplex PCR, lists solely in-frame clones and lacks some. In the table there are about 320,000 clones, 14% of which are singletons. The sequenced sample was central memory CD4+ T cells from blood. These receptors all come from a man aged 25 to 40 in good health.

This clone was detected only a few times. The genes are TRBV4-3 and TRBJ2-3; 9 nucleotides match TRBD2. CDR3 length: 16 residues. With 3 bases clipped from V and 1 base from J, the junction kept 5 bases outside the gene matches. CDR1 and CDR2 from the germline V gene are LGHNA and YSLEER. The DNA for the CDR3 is TGCGCCAGCAGCCAGATCAGACTAGCGGGCACAGATACGCAGTATTTT. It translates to CASSQIRLAGTDTQYF.

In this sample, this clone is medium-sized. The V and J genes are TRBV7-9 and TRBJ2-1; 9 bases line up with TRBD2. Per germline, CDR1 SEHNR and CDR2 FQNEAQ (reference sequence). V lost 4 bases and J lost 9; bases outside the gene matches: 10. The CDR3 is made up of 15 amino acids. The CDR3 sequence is CASSSGLAGFGEQFF. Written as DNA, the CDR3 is TGTGCCAGCAGCTCAGGCCTAGCGGGGTTTGGTGAGCAGTTCTTC. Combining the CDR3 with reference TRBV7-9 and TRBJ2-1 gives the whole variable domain DTGVSQNPRHKITKRGQNVTFRCDPISEHNRLYWYRQTLGQGPEFLTYFQNEAQLEKSRLLSDRFSAERPKGSFSTLEIQRTEQGDSAMYLCASSSGLAGFGEQFFGPGTRLTVL.

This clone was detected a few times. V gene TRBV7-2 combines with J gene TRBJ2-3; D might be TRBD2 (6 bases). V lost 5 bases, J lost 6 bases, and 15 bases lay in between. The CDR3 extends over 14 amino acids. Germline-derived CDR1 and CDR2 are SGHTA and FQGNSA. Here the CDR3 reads CASSRQSGTDTQYF. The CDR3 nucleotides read TGTGCCAGCAGCCGCCAATCCGGGACTGATACGCAGTATTTT.

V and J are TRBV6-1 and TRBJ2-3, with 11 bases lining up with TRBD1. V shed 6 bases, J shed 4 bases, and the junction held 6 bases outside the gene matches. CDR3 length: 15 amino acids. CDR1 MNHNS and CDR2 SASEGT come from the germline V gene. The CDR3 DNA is TGTGCCAGCAGGGGGGACAGGGGGGTTGCAGATACGCAGTATTTT. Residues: CASRGDRGVADTQYF.

CDR3 region: CASSLSSGSSYEQYV. CDR3 sequence (DNA): TGTGCCAGCAGCTTGTCTAGCGGGAGCTCCTACGAGCAGTACGTC. V is TRBV5-4 and J is TRBJ2-7, with 10 bases fitting TRBD2. The V segment lost 1 base and the J segment 0 bases; nucleotides outside the gene matches: 1. The CDR3 spans 15 residues. Germline assignment: CDR1 SGHNT and CDR2 YYREEE (reference sequence).

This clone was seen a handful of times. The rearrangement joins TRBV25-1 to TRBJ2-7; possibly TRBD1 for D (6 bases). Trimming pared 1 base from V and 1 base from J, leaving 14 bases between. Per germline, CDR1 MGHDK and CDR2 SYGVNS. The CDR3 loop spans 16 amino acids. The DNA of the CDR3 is TGTGCCAGCAGTGAATCCGACAGGTATCGGTCCTACGAGCAGTACTTC. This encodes CASSESDRYRSYEQYF.

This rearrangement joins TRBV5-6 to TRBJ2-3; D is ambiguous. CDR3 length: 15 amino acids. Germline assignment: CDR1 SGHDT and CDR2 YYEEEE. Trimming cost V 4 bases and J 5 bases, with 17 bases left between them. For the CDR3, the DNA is TGTGCCAGCAGCCCTAGAATCATAAAAGGAGATACGCAGTATTTT. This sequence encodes CASSPRIIKGDTQYF.

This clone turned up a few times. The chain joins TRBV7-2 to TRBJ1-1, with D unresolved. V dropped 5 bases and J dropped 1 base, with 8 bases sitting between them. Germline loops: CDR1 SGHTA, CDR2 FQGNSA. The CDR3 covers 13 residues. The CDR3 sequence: CASSLKRNTEAFF. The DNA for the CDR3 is TGTGCCAGCAGCCTAAAGAGGAACACTGAAGCTTTCTTT.

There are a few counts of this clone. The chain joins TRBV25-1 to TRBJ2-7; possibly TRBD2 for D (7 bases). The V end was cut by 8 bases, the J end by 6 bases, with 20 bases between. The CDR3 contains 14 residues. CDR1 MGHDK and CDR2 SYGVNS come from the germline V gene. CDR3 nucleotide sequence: TGTGCCAGCCTATCTAACAGGGAGGGCAGCGAGCAGTACGTC. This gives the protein CASLSNREGSEQYV.

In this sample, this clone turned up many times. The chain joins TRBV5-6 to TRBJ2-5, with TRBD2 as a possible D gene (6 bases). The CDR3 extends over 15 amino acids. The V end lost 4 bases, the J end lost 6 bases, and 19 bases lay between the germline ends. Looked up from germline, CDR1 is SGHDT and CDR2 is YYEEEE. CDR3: CASSGPGLSIQTQYF. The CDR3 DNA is TGTGCCAGCAGCGGACCGGGACTGTCAATCCAGACCCAGTACTTC.

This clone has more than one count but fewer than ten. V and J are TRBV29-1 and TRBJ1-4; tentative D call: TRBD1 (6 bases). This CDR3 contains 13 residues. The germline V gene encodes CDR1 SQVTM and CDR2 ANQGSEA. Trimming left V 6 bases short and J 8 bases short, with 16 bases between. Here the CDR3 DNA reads TGCAGCGTAGCCGGGACACTCGGCGAAAAACTGTTTTTT. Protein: CSVAGTLGEKLFF.

CDR3 in DNA: TGTGCCAGCAGTTACCACCGACAGGGGTACCAAGAGACCCAGTACTTC. Protein: CASSYHRQGYQETQYF. V and J are TRBV6-5 and TRBJ2-5; 8 positions agree with TRBD1. Germline V CDR1 and CDR2: MNHEY, SVGAGI. Trimming at V came to 2 bases and at J to 0 bases, leaving 5 bases not matched to a gene. The CDR3 sequence is 16 residues long.

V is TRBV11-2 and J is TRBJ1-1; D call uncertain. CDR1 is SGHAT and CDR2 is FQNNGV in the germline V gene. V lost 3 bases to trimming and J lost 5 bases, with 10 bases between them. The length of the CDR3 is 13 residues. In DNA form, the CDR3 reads TGTGCCAGCAGCTTCCGGAGCGCAACTGAAGCTTTCTTT. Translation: CASSFRSATEAFF.

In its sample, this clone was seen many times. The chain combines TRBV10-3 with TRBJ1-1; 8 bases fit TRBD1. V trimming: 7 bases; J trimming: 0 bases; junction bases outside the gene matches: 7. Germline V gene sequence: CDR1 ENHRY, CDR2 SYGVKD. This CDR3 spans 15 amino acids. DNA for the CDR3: TGTGCCATCACCGTCCGGACAGGGATGAACACTGAAGCTTTCTTT. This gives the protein CAITVRTGMNTEAFF.

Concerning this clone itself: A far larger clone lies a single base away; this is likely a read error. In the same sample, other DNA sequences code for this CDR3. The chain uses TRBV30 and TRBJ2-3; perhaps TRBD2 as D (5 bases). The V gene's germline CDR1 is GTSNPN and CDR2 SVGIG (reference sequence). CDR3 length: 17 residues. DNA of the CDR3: TGTGCGTGGAGTTTGGCCGGGCTAGCCTTTAGCACAGATACGCAGTATTTT. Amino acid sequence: CAWSLAGLAFSTDTQYF.

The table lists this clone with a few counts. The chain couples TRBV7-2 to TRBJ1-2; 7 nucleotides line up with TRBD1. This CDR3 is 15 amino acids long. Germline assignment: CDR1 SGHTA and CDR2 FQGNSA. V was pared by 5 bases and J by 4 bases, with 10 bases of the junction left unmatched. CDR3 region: CASSPISTGIYGYTF. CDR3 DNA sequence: TGTGCCAGCAGCCCGATATCGACAGGGATCTATGGCTACACCTTC.

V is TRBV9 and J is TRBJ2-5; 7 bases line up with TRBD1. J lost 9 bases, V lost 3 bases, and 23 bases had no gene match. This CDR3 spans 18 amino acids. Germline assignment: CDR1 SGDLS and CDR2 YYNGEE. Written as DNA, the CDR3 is TGTGCCAGCAGCGGGCCACTATGGAAGGGGGCAGCACTTAGGGCCCAGTACTTC. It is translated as CASSGPLWKGAALRAQYF.

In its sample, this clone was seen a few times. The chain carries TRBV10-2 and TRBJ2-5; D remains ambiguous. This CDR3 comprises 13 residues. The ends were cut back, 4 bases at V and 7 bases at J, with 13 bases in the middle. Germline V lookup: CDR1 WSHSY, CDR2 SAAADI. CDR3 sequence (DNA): TGCGCCAGCAGTGGCACTATTGTTGGGACCCAGTACTTC. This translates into CASSGTIVGTQYF.

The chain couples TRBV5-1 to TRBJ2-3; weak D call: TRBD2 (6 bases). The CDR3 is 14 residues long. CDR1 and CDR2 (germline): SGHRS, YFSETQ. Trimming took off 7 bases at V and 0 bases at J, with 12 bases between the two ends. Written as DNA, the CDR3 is TGCGCCAGCTACTCAGGGACTAGCACAGATACGCAGTATTTT. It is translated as CASYSGTSTDTQYF.